This is a list of T cell receptor beta chains from one sample in a study of T cell repertoires in cytomegalovirus infection. No antigens are known for them. TCRdb passed the reads through MiXCR, listing each CDR3 protein once. The data show around 540,000 distinct CDR3 sequences, roughly a third seen once. This specimen consisted of cultured PBMCs, obtained from culture after CMV antigen stimulation. These receptors originate from a human donor in good health (CMV status not recorded). Some clones in this sample may be carry-over from other donors' samples. The CDR3 runs from the conserved cysteine through the conserved F or W. The order of the fields is V gene, D gene, J gene, clone size, CDR3 DNA, CDR3 protein. D genes are given only for firm matches. Size values are once, few and many counts, or a class for expanded clones, and some rows have none.

v_gene: TRBV7-8; d_gene: -; j_gene: TRBJ1-1; abundance: -; CDR3nt: TGTGCCAGCAGCTTGGACCCCGGGAGGAACACTGAAGCTTTCTTT; CDR3aa: CASSLDPGRNTEAFF
v_gene: TRBV12-3/TRBV12-4; d_gene: -; j_gene: TRBJ2-2; abundance: -; CDR3nt: TGTGCCAGCACTTTGGGGGTAGCGGTCACCGGGGAGCTGTTTTTT; CDR3aa: CASTLGVAVTGELFF
v_gene: TRBV11-2; d_gene: TRBD2; j_gene: TRBJ2-2; abundance: -; CDR3nt: TGTGCCAGCAGCACGAGGGTAGCGGGAGTTCCCGGGGAGCTGTTTTTT; CDR3aa: CASSTRVAGVPGELFF
v_gene: TRBV7-9; d_gene: -; j_gene: TRBJ1-1; abundance: few; CDR3nt: TGTGCCAGCAGCAGAATAGGTACTGAAGCTTTCTTT; CDR3aa: CASSRIGTEAFF
v_gene: TRBV7-9; d_gene: -; j_gene: TRBJ2-2; abundance: few; CDR3nt: TGTGCCAGCAGCTTACTGGGTTCCACCGGGGAGCTGTTTTTT; CDR3aa: CASSLLGSTGELFF
v_gene: TRBV7-2; d_gene: -; j_gene: TRBJ2-3; abundance: -; CDR3nt: TGTGCCAGCCGCCCTAGGGCGTTGGGCACAGATACGCATTTT; CDR3aa: CASRPRALGTDTHF
v_gene: TRBV6-5; d_gene: TRBD1; j_gene: TRBJ1-1; abundance: -; CDR3nt: TGTGCCAGCAGGGGGGACAGGCTACTGGCAGCTTTCTTT; CDR3aa: CASRGDRLLAAFF
v_gene: TRBV11-3; d_gene: TRBD1; j_gene: TRBJ1-2; abundance: few; CDR3nt: TGTGCCAGCAGCTTAAGGGGCCGGACAGGCAAAGGTCTGAAGGGGAACTATGGCTACACCTTC; CDR3aa: CASSLRGRTGKGLKGNYGYTF
v_gene: TRBV7-2; d_gene: TRBD1; j_gene: TRBJ1-6; abundance: many; CDR3nt: TGTGCCAGCAGCTTACCGGGACAGGGTTATTCACCCCTCCACTTT; CDR3aa: CASSLPGQGYSPLHF
v_gene: TRBV6-6; d_gene: TRBD1; j_gene: TRBJ2-1; abundance: -; CDR3nt: TGTGCCGGAGGACAGGGGGAAACAGATGAGCAGTTCTTC; CDR3aa: CAGGQGETDEQFF
v_gene: TRBV4-2; d_gene: -; j_gene: TRBJ2-7; abundance: -; CDR3nt: TGTGCCAGCAGCCAAGAAGCAACCCGTTACGAGCAGTACTTC; CDR3aa: CASSQEATRYEQYF
v_gene: TRBV28; d_gene: TRBD1; j_gene: TRBJ1-2; abundance: once; CDR3nt: TGTGCCAGCAGTTTAACCGGCCAGGGGGAAGGCTATAGCTACACCTTC; CDR3aa: CASSLTGQGEGYSYTF
v_gene: TRBV19; d_gene: -; j_gene: TRBJ1-1; abundance: -; CDR3nt: TGTGCCAGTACCTCCACGGGGGGGGCCAGCACTGAAGCTTTCTTT; CDR3aa: CASTSTGGASTEAFF
v_gene: TRBV27; d_gene: TRBD2; j_gene: TRBJ2-3; abundance: -; CDR3nt: TGTGCCAGCAGTTTACTAGCGGAAGACACAGATACGCAGTATTTT; CDR3aa: CASSLLAEDTDTQYF
v_gene: TRBV29-1; d_gene: TRBD1; j_gene: TRBJ1-2; abundance: -; CDR3nt: TGCAGCGTAAGACAGGGATCAAACTATGGCTACACCTTC; CDR3aa: CSVRQGSNYGYTF
v_gene: TRBV6-2/TRBV6-3; d_gene: -; j_gene: TRBJ1-5; abundance: -; CDR3nt: TGTGCCAGCATTGAAGGGAGAAACTCTGCGGGGCAGCCCCAGCATTTT; CDR3aa: CASIEGRNSAGQPQHF
v_gene: TRBV4-1; d_gene: -; j_gene: TRBJ2-2; abundance: few; CDR3nt: TGCGCCAGCAGCCAAGACCCCGTGGAAGGGCGGGCCGCGAACACCGGGGAGCTGTTTTTT; CDR3aa: CASSQDPVEGRAANTGELFF
v_gene: TRBV20-1; d_gene: TRBD1; j_gene: TRBJ2-7; abundance: -; CDR3nt: TGCAGTGCTAGGGGGCAGACAGGGTGGGGTTACGAGCAGTACTTC; CDR3aa: CSARGQTGWGYEQYF
v_gene: TRBV9; d_gene: TRBD1; j_gene: TRBJ1-1; abundance: few; CDR3nt: TGTGCCAGCAGCGGACGCTCGGGACAGGGTAAAATTGAAGCTTTCTTT; CDR3aa: CASSGRSGQGKIEAFF
v_gene: TRBV7-2; d_gene: -; j_gene: TRBJ2-1; abundance: many; CDR3nt: TGTGCCAGCAGCTTAGCGATCGGTCGCTCCTACAATGAGCAGTTCTTC; CDR3aa: CASSLAIGRSYNEQFF
v_gene: TRBV12-3/TRBV12-4; d_gene: -; j_gene: TRBJ1-1; abundance: -; CDR3nt: TGTGCCAGCAGGGCAGGGTACACTGAAGCTTTCTTT; CDR3aa: CASRAGYTEAFF
v_gene: TRBV27; d_gene: -; j_gene: TRBJ2-7; abundance: -; CDR3nt: TGTGCCAGCAGGGGCTACAGCTCCTACGAGCAGTACTTC; CDR3aa: CASRGYSSYEQYF
v_gene: TRBV27; d_gene: TRBD2; j_gene: TRBJ2-7; abundance: few; CDR3nt: TGTGCCAGCAGTTATGGAGGCGGGAGGAAAAACGAGCAGTACTTC; CDR3aa: CASSYGGGRKNEQYF
v_gene: TRBV12-3/TRBV12-4; d_gene: -; j_gene: TRBJ1-1; abundance: -; CDR3nt: TGTGCCAGCAGACCTATCGGAGCGGAGGGGACTGAAGCTTTCTTT; CDR3aa: CASRPIGAEGTEAFF
v_gene: TRBV10-3; d_gene: TRBD1; j_gene: TRBJ2-1; abundance: few; CDR3nt: TGTGCCATCAGTGGACAGGGGGACTACAATGAGCAGTTCTTC; CDR3aa: CAISGQGDYNEQFF
v_gene: TRBV20-1; d_gene: -; j_gene: TRBJ1-1; abundance: -; CDR3nt: TGCAGTGCTAGAGATTATCAGGTATCTGGGAACACTGAAGCTTTCTTT; CDR3aa: CSARDYQVSGNTEAFF
v_gene: TRBV7-9; d_gene: -; j_gene: TRBJ2-7; abundance: many; CDR3nt: TGTGCCACTTCTAGCGGGACAGGGGCGATCTACGAGCAGTACTTC; CDR3aa: CATSSGTGAIYEQYF
v_gene: TRBV7-9; d_gene: -; j_gene: TRBJ2-1; abundance: few; CDR3nt: TGTGCCAGCAGCCCCCGGGGAAGGGGGAGGGGATACAATGAGCAGTTCTTC; CDR3aa: CASSPRGRGRGYNEQFF
v_gene: TRBV11-2; d_gene: -; j_gene: TRBJ2-3; abundance: many; CDR3nt: TGTGCCAGCAGCTTAGATAGGAAGACGGATACGCAGTATTTT; CDR3aa: CASSLDRKTDTQYF
v_gene: TRBV18; d_gene: -; j_gene: TRBJ2-1; abundance: -; CDR3nt: TGTGCCAGCTCACCACCGTATGGGGTGGATGAGCAGTTCTTC; CDR3aa: CASSPPYGVDEQFF
v_gene: TRBV6-1; d_gene: TRBD1; j_gene: TRBJ2-2; abundance: -; CDR3nt: TGTGCCACCACAGCGGACAGGGGCTCCGGGGAGCTGTTTTTT; CDR3aa: CATTADRGSGELFF
v_gene: TRBV7-6; d_gene: -; j_gene: TRBJ1-1; abundance: -; CDR3nt: TGTGCCAGCAGCTCCCTAGGGGCTGACACTGAAGCTTTCTTT; CDR3aa: CASSSLGADTEAFF
v_gene: TRBV6-1; d_gene: TRBD1; j_gene: TRBJ1-2; abundance: -; CDR3nt: TGTGCCAGCCTACCACAGGGGAGTGGCGGTGGCTACACCTTC; CDR3aa: CASLPQGSGGGYTF